The clone carrying this TCR beta chain is a singleton in its sample. Trimming cost V 4 bases and J 5 bases; bases outside gene matches: 9. The CDR3 consists of 15 residues. Germline V gene sequence: CDR1 SEHNR, CDR2 FQNEAQ (reference sequence). These data come from a study of T-cell memory formation after mild COVID-19. One entry per CDR3 protein, called by TCRdb with MiXCR from the 5' RACE reads. The sample lists hundreds of thousands of distinct CDR3 sequences; around 21% were seen once. This sequence joins TRBV7-9 and TRBJ1-2; 8 nucleotides agree with TRBD1. The receptor was isolated from an adult woman who had mild COVID-19 (a few samples of this study predate the infection). Cell type and time point are not known. Specimen: PBMCs or a T cell subset sorted from them (not recorded which). CDR3 sequence (DNA): TGTGCCAGCAGCTCCGGACAGGGTTCAGGTTATGGCTACACCTTC. Encoded protein: CASSSGQGSGYGYTF.